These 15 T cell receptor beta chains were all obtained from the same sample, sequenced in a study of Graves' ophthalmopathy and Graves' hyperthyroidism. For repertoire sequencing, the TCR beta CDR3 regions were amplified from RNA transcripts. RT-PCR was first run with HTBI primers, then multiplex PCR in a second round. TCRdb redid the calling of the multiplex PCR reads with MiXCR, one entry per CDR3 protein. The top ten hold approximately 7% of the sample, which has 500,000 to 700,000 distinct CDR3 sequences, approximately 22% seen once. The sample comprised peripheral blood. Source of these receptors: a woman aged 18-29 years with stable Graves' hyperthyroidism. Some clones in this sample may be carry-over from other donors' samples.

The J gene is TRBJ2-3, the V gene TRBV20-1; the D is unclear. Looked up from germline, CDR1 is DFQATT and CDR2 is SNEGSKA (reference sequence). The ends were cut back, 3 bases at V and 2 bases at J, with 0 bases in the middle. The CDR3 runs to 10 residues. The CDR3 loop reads CSASTDTQYF. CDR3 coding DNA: TGCAGTGCTAGCACAGATACGCAGTATTTT.

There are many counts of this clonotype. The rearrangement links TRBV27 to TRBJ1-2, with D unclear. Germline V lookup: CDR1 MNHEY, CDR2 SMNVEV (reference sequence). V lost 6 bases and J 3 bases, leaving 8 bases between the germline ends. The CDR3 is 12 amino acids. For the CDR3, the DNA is TGTGCCAGCAGAGGAGGGTACTATGGCTACACCTTC. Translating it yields CASRGGYYGYTF.

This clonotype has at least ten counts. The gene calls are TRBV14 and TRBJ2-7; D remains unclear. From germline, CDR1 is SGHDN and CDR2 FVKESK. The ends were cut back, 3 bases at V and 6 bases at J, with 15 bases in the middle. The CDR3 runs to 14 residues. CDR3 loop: CASSQGPLIREQYF. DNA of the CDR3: TGTGCCAGCAGCCAGGGTCCCCTAATCCGCGAGCAGTACTTC.

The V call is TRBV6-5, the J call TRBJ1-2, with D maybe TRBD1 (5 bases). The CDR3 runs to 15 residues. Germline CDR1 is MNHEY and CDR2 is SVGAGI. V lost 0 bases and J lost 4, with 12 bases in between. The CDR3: CASSYSKTARYGYTF. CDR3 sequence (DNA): TGTGCCAGCAGTTACTCGAAGACAGCCCGCTATGGCTACACCTTC.

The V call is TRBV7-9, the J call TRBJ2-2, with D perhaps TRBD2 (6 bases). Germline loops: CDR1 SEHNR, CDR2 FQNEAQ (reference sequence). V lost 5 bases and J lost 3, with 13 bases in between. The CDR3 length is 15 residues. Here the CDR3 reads CASSKASEHTGELFF. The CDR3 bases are TGTGCCAGCAGCAAAGCTAGCGAACACACCGGGGAGCTGTTTTTT.

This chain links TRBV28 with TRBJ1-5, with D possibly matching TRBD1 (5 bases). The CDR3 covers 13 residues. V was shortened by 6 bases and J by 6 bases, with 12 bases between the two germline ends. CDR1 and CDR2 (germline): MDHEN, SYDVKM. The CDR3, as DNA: TGTGCCAGCAGCCGACAGTTTCTTCAGCCCCAGCATTTT. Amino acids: CASSRQFLQPQHF.

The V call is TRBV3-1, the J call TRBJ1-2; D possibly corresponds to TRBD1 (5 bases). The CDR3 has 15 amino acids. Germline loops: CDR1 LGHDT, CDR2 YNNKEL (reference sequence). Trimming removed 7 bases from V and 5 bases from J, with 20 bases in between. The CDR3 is CASNTRDQGSYGYTF. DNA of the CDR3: TGTGCCAGCAACACCCGGGATCAGGGCAGTTATGGCTACACCTTC.

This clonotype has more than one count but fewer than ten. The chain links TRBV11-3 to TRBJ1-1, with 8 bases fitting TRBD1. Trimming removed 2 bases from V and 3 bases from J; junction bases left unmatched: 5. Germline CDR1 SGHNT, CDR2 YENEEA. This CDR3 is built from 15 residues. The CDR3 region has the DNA TGTGCCAGCAGCTTATTGGACAGGGAGGACACTGAAGCTTTCTTT. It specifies CASSLLDREDTEAFF.

The CDR3 DNA reads as TGTGCCAGCAGCACTCGCTCGGGACTGGACTACGAGCAGTACTTC. Translating gives CASSTRSGLDYEQYF. The rearrangement links TRBV11-2 to TRBJ2-7, with D maybe TRBD2 (6 bases). The V and J ends lost 5 bases and 3 bases respectively, with 17 bases between them. CDR3 size: 15 residues. Germline V CDR1 and CDR2: SGHAT, FQNNGV.

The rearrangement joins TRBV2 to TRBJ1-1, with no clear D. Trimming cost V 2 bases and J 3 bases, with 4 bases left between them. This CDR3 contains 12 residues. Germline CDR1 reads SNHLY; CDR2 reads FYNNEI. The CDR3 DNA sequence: TGTGCCAGCAGTGAATACCACACTGAAGCTTTCTTT. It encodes CASSEYHTEAFF.

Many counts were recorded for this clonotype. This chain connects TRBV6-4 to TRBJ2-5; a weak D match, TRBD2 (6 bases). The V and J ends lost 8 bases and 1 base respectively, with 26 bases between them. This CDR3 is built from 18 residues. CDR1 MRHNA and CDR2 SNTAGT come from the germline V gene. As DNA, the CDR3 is TGTGCCAGCGGGGAGTTCGGCCGGGGGTTACTACTCCAAGAGACCCAGTACTTC. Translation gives CASGEFGRGLLLQETQYF.

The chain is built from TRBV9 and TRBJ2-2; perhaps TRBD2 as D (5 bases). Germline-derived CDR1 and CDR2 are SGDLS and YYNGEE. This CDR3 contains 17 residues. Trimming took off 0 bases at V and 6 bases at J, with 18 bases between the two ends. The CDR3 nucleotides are TGTGCCAGCAGCGTAGGGGTTCGGTTCTCGGGGTCCGGGGAGCTGTTTTTT. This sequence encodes CASSVGVRFSGSGELFF.

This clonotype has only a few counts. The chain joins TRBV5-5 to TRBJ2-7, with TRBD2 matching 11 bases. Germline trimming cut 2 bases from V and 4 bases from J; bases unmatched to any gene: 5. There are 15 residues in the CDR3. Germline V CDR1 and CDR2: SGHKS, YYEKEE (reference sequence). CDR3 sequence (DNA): TGTGCCAGCAGCTTTACTAGCGGGGGAACTTACGAGCAGTACTTC. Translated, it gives CASSFTSGGTYEQYF.

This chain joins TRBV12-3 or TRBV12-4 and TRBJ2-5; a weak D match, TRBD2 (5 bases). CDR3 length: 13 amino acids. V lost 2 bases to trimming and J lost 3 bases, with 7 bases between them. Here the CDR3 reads CASSLPGEETQYF. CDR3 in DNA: TGTGCCAGCAGTTTACCCGGGGAAGAGACCCAGTACTTC.

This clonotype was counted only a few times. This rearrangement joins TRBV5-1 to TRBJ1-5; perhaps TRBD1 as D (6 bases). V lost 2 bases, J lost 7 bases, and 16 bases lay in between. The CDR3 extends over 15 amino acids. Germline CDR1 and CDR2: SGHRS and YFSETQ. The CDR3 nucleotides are TGCGCCAGCAGCTTATCAGGGGCTGTAAGCCAGCCCCAGCATTTT. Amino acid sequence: CASSLSGAVSQPQHF.